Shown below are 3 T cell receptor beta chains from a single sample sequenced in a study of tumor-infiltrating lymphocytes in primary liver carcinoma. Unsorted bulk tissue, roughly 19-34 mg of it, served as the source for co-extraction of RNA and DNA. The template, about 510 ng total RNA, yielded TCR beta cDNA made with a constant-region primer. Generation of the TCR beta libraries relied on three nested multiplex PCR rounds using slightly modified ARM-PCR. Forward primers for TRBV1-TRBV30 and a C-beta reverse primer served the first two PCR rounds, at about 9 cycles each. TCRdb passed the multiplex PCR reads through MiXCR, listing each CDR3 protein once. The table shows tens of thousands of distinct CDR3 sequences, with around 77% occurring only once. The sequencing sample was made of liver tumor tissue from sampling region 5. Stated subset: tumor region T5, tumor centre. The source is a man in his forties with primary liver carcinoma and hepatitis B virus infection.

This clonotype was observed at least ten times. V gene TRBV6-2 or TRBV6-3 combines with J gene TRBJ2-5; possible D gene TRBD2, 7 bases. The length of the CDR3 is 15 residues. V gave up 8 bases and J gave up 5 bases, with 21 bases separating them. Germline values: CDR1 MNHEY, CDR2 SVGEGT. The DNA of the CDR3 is TGTGCCAGCGCCAGGGGCGGGAGTGATATGGAGACCCAGTACTTC. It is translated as CASARGGSDMETQYF.

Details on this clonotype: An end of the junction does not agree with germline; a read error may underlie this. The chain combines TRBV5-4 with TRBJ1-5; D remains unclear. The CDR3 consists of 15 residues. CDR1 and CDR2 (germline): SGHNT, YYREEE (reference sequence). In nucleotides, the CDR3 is TGTGCTAGCAGCCGCAACGGAAATAGCAATCAGCCCCAGCATTTT. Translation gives CASSRNGNSNQPQHF.

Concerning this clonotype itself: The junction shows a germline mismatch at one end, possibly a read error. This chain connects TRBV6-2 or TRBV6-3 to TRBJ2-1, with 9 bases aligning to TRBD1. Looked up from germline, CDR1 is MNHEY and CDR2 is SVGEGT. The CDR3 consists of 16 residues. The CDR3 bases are TGTGCAAGCAACTCCCCGGGACAGGGTACCTACAATGAGCAGTTCTTC. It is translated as CASNSPGQGTYNEQFF.